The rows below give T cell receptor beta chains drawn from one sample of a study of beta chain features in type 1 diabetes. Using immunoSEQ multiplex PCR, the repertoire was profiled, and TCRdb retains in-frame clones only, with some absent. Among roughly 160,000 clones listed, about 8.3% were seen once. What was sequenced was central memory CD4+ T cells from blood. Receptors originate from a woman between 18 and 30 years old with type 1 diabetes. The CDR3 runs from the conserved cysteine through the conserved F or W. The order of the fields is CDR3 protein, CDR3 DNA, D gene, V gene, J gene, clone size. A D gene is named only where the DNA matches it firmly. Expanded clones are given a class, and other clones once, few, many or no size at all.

CDR3 protein: CASSPIRQGKLVNEQFF
CDR3 DNA: TGCGCCAGCAGCCCCATCAGACAGGGGAAATTGGTTAATGAGCAGTTCTTC
D gene: TRBD1
V gene: TRBV4-1
J gene: TRBJ2-1
clone size: .

CDR3 protein: CASRGQVYGYTF
CDR3 DNA: TGTGCCAGCAGGGGACAGGTGTATGGCTACACCTTC
D gene: TRBD1
V gene: TRBV6-5
J gene: TRBJ1-2
clone size: few

CDR3 protein: CASSKQVEKLFF
CDR3 DNA: TGTGCCAGCAGCAAACAGGTTGAAAAACTGTTTTTT
D gene: .
V gene: TRBV7-9
J gene: TRBJ1-4
clone size: .

CDR3 protein: CASSDRRSNNEQFF
CDR3 DNA: TGTGCCAGCAGTGACCGACGGAGCAACAATGAGCAGTTCTTC
D gene: .
V gene: TRBV6-5
J gene: TRBJ2-1
clone size: .

CDR3 protein: CASSFNAQGSSPLHF
CDR3 DNA: TGCGCCAGCAGCTTTAATGCACAGGGTAGCTCACCCCTCCACTTT
D gene: .
V gene: TRBV5-1
J gene: TRBJ1-6
clone size: few

CDR3 protein: CATQDVAGREQYF
CDR3 DNA: TGTGCCACTCAGGACGTAGCGGGGCGAGAGCAGTACTTC
D gene: TRBD2
V gene: TRBV11-3
J gene: TRBJ2-7
clone size: .

CDR3 protein: CASSLSSGVVLEQFF
CDR3 DNA: TGTGCCAGCAGCTTATCGTCAGGGGTGGTTCTTGAGCAGTTCTTC
D gene: .
V gene: TRBV28
J gene: TRBJ2-1
clone size: .

CDR3 protein: CASSLATGMQFF
CDR3 DNA: TGTGCCAGCAGCTTAGCGACGGGAATGCAGTTCTTC
D gene: .
V gene: TRBV7-9
J gene: TRBJ2-1
clone size: few

CDR3 protein: CASSLDPGHLNF
CDR3 DNA: TGCGCCAGCAGCCTCGACCCGGGACATCTGAACTTC
D gene: .
V gene: TRBV5-4
J gene: TRBJ2-7
clone size: .

CDR3 protein: CASSGTGGRGGYTF
CDR3 DNA: TGTGCCAGCAGCGGCACAGGGGGCCGAGGGGGCTACACCTTC
D gene: TRBD1
V gene: TRBV2
J gene: TRBJ1-2
clone size: few

CDR3 protein: CASSEGPNTEAFF
CDR3 DNA: TGTGCCAGCAGTGAAGGGCCGAACACTGAAGCTTTCTTT
D gene: .
V gene: TRBV2
J gene: TRBJ1-1
clone size: .

CDR3 protein: CASSLGDGYTF
CDR3 DNA: TGTGCCAGCAGCTTAGGAGATGGCTACACCTTC
D gene: .
V gene: TRBV7-9
J gene: TRBJ1-2
clone size: many

CDR3 protein: CASSLVGQSAYEQYF
CDR3 DNA: TGTGCCAGCAGCTTAGTTGGACAGTCAGCCTACGAGCAGTACTTC
D gene: .
V gene: TRBV7-9
J gene: TRBJ2-7
clone size: .

CDR3 protein: CASGLVLGGSYNEQFF
CDR3 DNA: TGTGCTAGTGGTTTGGTACTTGGTGGCTCCTACAATGAGCAGTTCTTC
D gene: .
V gene: TRBV12-5
J gene: TRBJ2-1
clone size: few

CDR3 protein: CASSRPGTSYEQYF
CDR3 DNA: TGTGCCAGCAGTAGACCAGGGACTTCCTACGAGCAGTACTTC
D gene: .
V gene: TRBV28
J gene: TRBJ2-7
clone size: .

CDR3 protein: CASSLVRLGGVKDTQYF
CDR3 DNA: TGTGCCAGCAGCTTAGTACGTCTGGGGGGGGTTAAAGATACGCAGTATTTT
D gene: TRBD2
V gene: TRBV7-2
J gene: TRBJ2-3
clone size: .

CDR3 protein: CASSQGQGFTDTQYF
CDR3 DNA: TGCGCCAGCAGCCAGGGACAGGGGTTTACAGATACGCAGTATTTT
D gene: TRBD1
V gene: TRBV4-1
J gene: TRBJ2-3
clone size: few

CDR3 protein: CASSVVAGELFF
CDR3 DNA: TGTGCCAGCAGCGTAGTCGCCGGGGAGCTGTTTTTT
D gene: .
V gene: TRBV28
J gene: TRBJ2-2
clone size: few

CDR3 protein: CASSLPSLLGTQYF
CDR3 DNA: TGTGCCAGCAGCTTACCCTCCCTGCTCGGTACGCAGTATTTT
D gene: .
V gene: TRBV7-2
J gene: TRBJ2-3
clone size: .

CDR3 protein: CAISEPLAGAHEQYF
CDR3 DNA: TGTGCCATCAGTGAGCCGCTAGCGGGAGCCCACGAGCAGTACTTC
D gene: TRBD2
V gene: TRBV10-3
J gene: TRBJ2-7
clone size: many

CDR3 protein: CASSPNAGETQYF
CDR3 DNA: TGTGCCAGCTCACCTAACGCCGGGGAGACCCAGTACTTC
D gene: .
V gene: TRBV18
J gene: TRBJ2-5
clone size: .

CDR3 protein: CASSRGEPQETQYF
CDR3 DNA: TGTGCCAGCAGCCGGGGAGAGCCCCAAGAGACCCAGTACTTC
D gene: .
V gene: TRBV4-2
J gene: TRBJ2-5
clone size: few

CDR3 protein: CASRVGGAGVTEAFF
CDR3 DNA: TGTGCCAGCCGGGTGGGGGGGGCCGGGGTAACTGAAGCTTTCTTT
D gene: .
V gene: TRBV25-1
J gene: TRBJ1-1
clone size: .